This TCR beta chain was found in a study of identical twins. CDR1 is KGHDR, CDR2 SFDVKD, per germline. After removal of 3 bases from V and 5 bases from J, the junction contained 2 bases not matched to a gene. The CDR3 has 13 residues. This clonotype was seen ten or more times. The antigen remains unidentified. Study-level findings and limits: Findings came from cross-sectional statistics, without long-term follow-up of donors. Where out-of-frame alpha sequences were twin-shared, they showed excess low generation probability. Memory repertoires showed no such pattern, whereas abundant cord blood beta clonotypes carried fewer insertions.

TCRdb reprocessed the 5' RACE reads with MiXCR, giving one entry per CDR3 protein. The sample has about 250,000 distinct CDR3 sequences, approximately 8.3% seen once. The same sample was also used in a study of yellow fever vaccine responses in identical twins.

The sequencing input was CD8+ T cells sorted from blood. The chain combines TRBV24-1 with TRBJ1-1, with 7 bases identical to TRBD1. This clonotype was sampled from a woman aged 18-29 years in good health. CDR3 sequence reads: CATSDDRVTEAFF. The CDR3 coding sequence is TGTGCCACCAGTGATGACAGGGTTACTGAAGCTTTCTTT.